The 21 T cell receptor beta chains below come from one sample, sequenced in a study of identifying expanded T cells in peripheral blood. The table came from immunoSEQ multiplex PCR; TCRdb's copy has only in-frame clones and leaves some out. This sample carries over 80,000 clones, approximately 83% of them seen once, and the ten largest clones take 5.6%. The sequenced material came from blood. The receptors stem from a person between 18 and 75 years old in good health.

The DNA for the CDR3 is TGTGCCACCAGTCAGGGGGACGGGCGCCAAGAGACCCAGTACTTC. As protein: CATSQGDGRQETQYF. This chain joins TRBV15 and TRBJ2-5; 7 bases agree with TRBD1. V was clipped by 6 bases and J by 1 base; unmatched bases: 8. CDR3 size: 15 residues. CDR1 LNHNV and CDR2 YYDKDF come from the germline V gene (reference sequence).

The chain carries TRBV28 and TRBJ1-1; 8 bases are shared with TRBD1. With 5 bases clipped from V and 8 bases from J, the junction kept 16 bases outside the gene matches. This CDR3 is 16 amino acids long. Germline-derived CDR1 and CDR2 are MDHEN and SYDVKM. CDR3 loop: CASSLGQGLVEVEAFF. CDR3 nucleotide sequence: TGTGCCAGCAGTCTCGGACAGGGATTGGTGGAGGTGGAAGCTTTCTTT.

CDR3: CASSSPGGAGNQPQHF. Here the CDR3 DNA reads TGTGCCAGCAGTAGTCCAGGGGGCGCGGGCAATCAGCCCCAGCATTTT. The gene calls are TRBV27 and TRBJ1-5; 8 positions agree with TRBD1. Germline CDR1 reads MNHEY; CDR2 reads SMNVEV (reference sequence). V shed 5 bases and J 2 bases; nucleotides not matched to a gene: 8. This CDR3 is built from 16 residues.

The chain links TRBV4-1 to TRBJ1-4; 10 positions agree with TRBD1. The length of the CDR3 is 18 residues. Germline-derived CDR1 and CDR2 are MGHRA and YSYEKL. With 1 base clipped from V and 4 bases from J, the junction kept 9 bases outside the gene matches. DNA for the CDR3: TGCGCCAGCAGCCAAGTAGGCGGTCGGACAGGGGGTAATGAAAAACTGTTTTTT. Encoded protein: CASSQVGGRTGGNEKLFF.

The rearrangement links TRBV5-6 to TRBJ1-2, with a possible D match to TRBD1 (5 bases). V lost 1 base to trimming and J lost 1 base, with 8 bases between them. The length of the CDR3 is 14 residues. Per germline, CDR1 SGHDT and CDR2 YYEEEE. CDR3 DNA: TGTGCCAGCAGCTTGCAGGGACTTAACTATGGCTACACCTTC. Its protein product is CASSLQGLNYGYTF. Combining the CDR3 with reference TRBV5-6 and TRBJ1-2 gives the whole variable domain DAGVTQSPTHLIKTRGQQVTLRCSPKSGHDTVSWYQQALGQGPQFIFQYYEEEERQRGNFPDRFSGHQFPNYSSELNVNALLLGDSALYLCASSLQGLNYGYTFGSGTRLTVV.

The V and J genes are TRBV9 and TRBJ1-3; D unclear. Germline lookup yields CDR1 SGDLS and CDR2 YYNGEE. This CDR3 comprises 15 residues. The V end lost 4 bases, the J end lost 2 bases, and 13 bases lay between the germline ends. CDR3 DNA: TGTGCCAGCAGCCCAGGACGGGTCCCTGGAAACACCATATATTTT. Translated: CASSPGRVPGNTIYF.

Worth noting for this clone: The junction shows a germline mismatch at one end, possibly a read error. The CDR3 spells CTVGGVQTQAFF. Here the CDR3 DNA reads TGCACCGTTGGGGGGGTTCAGACGCAAGCTTTCTTT. The V gene is TRBV29-1, the J gene TRBJ1-1; perhaps TRBD1 as D (5 bases). The length of the CDR3 is 12 residues. Germline V CDR1 and CDR2: SQVTM, ANQGSEA.

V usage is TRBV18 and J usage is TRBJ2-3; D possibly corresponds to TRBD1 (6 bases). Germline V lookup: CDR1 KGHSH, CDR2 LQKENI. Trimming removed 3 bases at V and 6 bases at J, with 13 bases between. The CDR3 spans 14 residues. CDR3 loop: CASSPSRGSDTQYF. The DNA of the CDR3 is TGTGCCAGCTCACCTTCGAGGGGGTCGGATACGCAGTATTTT.

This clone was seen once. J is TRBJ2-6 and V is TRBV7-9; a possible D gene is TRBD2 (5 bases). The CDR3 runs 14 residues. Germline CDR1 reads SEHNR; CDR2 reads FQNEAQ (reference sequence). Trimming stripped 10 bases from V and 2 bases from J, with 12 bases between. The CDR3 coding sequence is TGTGCCACCCCGCTCGGGGCTGGGGCCAACGTCCTGACTTTC. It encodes CATPLGAGANVLTF. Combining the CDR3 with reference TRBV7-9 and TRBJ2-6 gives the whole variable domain DTGVSQNPRHKITKRGQNVTFRCDPISEHNRLYWYRQTLGQGPEFLTYFQNEAQLEKSRLLSDRFSAERPKGSFSTLEIQRTEQGDSAMYLCATPLGAGANVLTFGAGSRLTVL.

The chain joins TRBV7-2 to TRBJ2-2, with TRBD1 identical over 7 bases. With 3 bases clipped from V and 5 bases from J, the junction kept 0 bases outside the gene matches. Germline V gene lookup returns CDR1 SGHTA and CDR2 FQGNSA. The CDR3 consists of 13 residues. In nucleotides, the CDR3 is TGTGCCAGCAGCTTGGGACAGACCGGGGAGCTGTTTTTT. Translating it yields CASSLGQTGELFF.

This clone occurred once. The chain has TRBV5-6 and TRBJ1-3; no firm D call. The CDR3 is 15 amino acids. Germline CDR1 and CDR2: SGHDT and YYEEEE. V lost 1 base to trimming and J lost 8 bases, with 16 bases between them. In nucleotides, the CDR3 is TGTGCCAGCAGCTTGCTGGGCGCGGGGTGGGACACCATATATTTT. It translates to CASSLLGAGWDTIYF.

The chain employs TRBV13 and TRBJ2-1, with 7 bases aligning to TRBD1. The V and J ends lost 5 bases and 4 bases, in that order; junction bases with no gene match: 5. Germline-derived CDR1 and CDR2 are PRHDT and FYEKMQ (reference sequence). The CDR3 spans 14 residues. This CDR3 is CASSGPGQYNEQFF. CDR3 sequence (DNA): TGTGCCAGCAGCGGGCCGGGACAGTACAATGAGCAGTTCTTC.

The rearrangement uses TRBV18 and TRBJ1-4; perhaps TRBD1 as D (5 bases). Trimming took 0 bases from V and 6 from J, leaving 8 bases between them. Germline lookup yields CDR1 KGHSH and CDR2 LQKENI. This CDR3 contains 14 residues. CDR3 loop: CASSPPGTDEKLFF. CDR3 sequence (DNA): TGTGCCAGCTCACCACCCGGGACGGATGAAAAACTGTTTTTT.

This CDR3 is CASREIAGRDTGELFF. CDR3 coding DNA: TGTGCCAGCAGGGAAATAGCTGGACGGGACACCGGGGAGCTGTTTTTT. V and J are TRBV28 and TRBJ2-2; D not resolved. Per germline, CDR1 MDHEN and CDR2 SYDVKM. This CDR3 is 16 amino acids long. V gave up 6 bases and J gave up 3 bases, with 17 bases separating them.

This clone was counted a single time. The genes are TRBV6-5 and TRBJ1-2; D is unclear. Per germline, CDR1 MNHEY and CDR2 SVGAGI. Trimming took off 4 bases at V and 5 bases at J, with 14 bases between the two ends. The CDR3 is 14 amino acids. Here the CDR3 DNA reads TGTGCCAGCAGTTTGCGTCGGCCGTCATATGGCTACACCTTC. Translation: CASSLRRPSYGYTF.

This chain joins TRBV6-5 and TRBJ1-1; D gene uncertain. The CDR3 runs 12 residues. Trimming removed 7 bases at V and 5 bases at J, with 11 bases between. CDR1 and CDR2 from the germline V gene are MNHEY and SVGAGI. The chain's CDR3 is CASTKGGTEAFF. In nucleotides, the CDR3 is TGTGCCAGCACGAAGGGAGGGACTGAAGCTTTCTTT.

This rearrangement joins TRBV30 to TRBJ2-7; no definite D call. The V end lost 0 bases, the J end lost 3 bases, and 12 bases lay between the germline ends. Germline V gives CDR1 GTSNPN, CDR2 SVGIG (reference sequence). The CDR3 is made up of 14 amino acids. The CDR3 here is CAWSVQSILYEQYF. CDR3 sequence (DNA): TGTGCCTGGAGTGTACAGTCCATTCTCTACGAGCAGTACTTC.

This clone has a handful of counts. This CDR3 reads CASTGSPNEKLFF. CDR3 bases: TGTGCCAGCACCGGGAGTCCTAATGAAAAACTGTTTTTT. V is TRBV7-9 and J is TRBJ1-4; D uncertain. Looked up from germline, CDR1 is SEHNR and CDR2 is FQNEAQ (reference sequence). This CDR3 is 13 amino acids long. The V gene lost 7 bases and the J gene lost 3 bases, with 9 bases spanning the gap.

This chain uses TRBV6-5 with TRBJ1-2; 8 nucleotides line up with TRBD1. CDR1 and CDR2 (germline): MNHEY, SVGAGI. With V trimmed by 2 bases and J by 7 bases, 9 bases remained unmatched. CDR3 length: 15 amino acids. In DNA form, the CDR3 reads TGTGCCAGCAGTTACGAATCTACCGGACAGGGTGGCTACACCTTC. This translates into CASSYESTGQGGYTF.

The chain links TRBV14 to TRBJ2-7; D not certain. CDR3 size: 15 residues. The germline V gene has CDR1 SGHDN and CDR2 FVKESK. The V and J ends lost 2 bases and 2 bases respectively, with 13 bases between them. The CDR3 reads CASSQLQTRTYEQYF. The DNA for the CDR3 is TGTGCCAGCAGCCAACTGCAGACCCGTACCTACGAGCAGTACTTC.

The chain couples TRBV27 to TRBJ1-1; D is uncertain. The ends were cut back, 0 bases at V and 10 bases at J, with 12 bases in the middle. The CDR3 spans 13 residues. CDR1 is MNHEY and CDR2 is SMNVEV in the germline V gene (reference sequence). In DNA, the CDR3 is TGTGCCAGCAGTTTATCTGTAGATAGTTCAGCTTTCTTT. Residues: CASSLSVDSSAFF.